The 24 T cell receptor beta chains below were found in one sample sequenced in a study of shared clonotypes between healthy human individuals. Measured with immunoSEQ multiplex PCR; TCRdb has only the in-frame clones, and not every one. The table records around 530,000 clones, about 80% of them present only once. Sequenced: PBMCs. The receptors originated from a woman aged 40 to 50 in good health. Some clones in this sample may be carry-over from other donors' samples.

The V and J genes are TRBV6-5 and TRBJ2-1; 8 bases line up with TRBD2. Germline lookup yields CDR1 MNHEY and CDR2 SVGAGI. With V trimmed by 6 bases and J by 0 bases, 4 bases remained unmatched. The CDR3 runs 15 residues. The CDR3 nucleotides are TGTGCCAGCAGATTAGCGGGGATCTCCTACAATGAGCAGTTCTTC. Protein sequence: CASRLAGISYNEQFF.

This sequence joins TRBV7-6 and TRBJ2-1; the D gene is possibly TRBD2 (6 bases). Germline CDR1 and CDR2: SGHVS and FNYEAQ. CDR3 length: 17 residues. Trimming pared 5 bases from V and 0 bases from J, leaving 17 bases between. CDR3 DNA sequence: TGTGCCAGCAGCCCAGGGACTTCGGGCGTCTCCTACAATGAGCAGTTCTTC. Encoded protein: CASSPGTSGVSYNEQFF.

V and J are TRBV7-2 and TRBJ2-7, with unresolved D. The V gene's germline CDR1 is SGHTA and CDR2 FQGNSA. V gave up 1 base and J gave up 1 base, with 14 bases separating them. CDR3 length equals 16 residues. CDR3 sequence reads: CASSLEAVAGSYEQYF. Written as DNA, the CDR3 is TGTGCCAGCAGCTTAGAGGCGGTGGCAGGATCCTACGAGCAGTACTTC.

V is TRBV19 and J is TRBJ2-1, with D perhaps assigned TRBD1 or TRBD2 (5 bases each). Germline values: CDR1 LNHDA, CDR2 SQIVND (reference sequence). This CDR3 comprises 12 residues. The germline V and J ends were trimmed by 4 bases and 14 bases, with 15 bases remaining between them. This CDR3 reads CASSTSGTDKFF. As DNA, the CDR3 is TGTGCCAGTAGTACCTCCGGGACGGATAAGTTCTTC.

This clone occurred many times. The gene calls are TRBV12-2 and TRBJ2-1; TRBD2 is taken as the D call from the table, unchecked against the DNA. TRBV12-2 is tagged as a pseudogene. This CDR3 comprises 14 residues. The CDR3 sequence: CASRCRLAGYEQFF. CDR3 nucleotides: TGTGCAAGTCGCTGCCGACTAGCGGGCTATGAGCAGTTCTTC.

The CDR3 is CASSLVGPDTQYF. In DNA form, the CDR3 reads TGCGCCAGCAGCTTGGTGGGCCCAGATACGCAGTATTTT. This chain uses TRBV5-1 with TRBJ2-3, with unresolved D. Trimming cost V 0 bases and J 4 bases, with 6 bases left between them. The length of the CDR3 is 13 residues. In germline, CDR1 is SGHRS, CDR2 YFSETQ.

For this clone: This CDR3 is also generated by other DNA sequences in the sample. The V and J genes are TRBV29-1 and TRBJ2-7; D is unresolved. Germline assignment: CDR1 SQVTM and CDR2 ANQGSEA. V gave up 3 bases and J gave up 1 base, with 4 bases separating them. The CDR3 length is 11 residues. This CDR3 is CSVEASYEQYF. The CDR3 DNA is TGCAGCGTTGAGGCTTCCTACGAGCAGTACTTC.

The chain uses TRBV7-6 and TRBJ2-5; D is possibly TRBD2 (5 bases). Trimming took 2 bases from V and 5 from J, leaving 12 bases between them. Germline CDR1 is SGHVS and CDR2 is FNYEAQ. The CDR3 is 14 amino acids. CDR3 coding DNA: TGTGCCAGCAGCTTAAACGGAGCGGTGGAGACCCAGTACTTC. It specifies CASSLNGAVETQYF.

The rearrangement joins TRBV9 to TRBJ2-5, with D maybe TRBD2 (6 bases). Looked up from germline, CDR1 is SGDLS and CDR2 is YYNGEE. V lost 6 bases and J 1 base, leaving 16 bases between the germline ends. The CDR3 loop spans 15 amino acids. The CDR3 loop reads CASNLDGSPQETQYF. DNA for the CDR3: TGTGCCAGCAACTTAGACGGGAGCCCCCAAGAGACCCAGTACTTC.

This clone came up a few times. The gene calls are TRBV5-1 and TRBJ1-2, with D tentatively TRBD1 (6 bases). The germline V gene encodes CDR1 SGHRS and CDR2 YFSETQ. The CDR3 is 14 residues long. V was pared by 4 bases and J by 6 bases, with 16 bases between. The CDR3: CASSPGDIGHGYTF. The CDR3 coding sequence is TGCGCCAGCAGCCCGGGGGACATTGGGCATGGCTACACCTTC.

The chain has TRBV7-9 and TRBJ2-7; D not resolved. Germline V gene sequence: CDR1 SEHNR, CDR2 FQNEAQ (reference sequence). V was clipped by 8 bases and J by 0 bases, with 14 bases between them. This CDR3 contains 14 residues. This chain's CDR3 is CASGPRSSSYEQYF. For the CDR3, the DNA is TGTGCCAGCGGCCCCCGATCCTCCTCCTACGAGCAGTACTTC.

The CDR3 coding sequence is TGTGCCAGTAGTGAAGGAGGGACTAGCGGGAGCTACGACTACAATGAGCAGTTCTTC. Protein: CASSEGGTSGSYDYNEQFF. The chain carries TRBV19 and TRBJ2-1; 14 positions match TRBD2. CDR1 is LNHDA and CDR2 is SQIVND in the germline V gene (reference sequence). Trimming at V came to 5 bases and at J to 3 bases, leaving 12 bases not matched to a gene. The CDR3 loop spans 19 amino acids.

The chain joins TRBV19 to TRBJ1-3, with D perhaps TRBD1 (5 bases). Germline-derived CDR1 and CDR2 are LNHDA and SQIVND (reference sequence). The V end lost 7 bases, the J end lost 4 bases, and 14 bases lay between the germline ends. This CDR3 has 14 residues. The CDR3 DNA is TGTGCCAGTACCAGACCAGGGCTCGGAAACACCATATATTTT. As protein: CASTRPGLGNTIYF.

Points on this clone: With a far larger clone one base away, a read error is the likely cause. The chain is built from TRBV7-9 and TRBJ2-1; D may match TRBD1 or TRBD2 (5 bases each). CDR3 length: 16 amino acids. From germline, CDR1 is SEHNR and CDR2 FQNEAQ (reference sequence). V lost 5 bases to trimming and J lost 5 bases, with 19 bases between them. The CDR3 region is CASSTRHKGLNNEQFF. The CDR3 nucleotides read TGTGCCAGCAGCACTAGACACAAGGGGCTCAACAATGAGCAGTTCTTC.

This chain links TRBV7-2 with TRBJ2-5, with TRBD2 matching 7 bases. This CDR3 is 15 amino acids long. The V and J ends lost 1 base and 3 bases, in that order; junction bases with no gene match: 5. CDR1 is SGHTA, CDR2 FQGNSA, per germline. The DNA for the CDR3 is TGTGCCAGCAGCTTAGTTTCCAGCGGGAAAGAGACCCAGTACTTC. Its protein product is CASSLVSSGKETQYF.

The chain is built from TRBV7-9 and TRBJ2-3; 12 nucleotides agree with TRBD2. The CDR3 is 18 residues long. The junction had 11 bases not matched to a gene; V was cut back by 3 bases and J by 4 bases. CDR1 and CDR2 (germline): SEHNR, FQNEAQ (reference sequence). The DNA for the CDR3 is TGTGCCAGCAGCTTGGTCAGACTAGCGGGAGAGGAATCAGATACGCAGTATTTT. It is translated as CASSLVRLAGEESDTQYF.

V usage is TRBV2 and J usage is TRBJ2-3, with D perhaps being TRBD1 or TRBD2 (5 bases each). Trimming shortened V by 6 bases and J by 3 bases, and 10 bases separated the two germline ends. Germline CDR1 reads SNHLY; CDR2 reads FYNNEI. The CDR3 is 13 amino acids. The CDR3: CASRQGVTDTQYF. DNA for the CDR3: TGTGCCAGCAGGCAGGGAGTGACAGATACGCAGTATTTT.

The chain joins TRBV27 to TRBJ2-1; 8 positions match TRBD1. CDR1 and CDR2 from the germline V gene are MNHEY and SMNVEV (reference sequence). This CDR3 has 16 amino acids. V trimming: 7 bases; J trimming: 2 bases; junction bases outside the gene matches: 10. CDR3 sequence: CASTRQGLVAYNEQFF. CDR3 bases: TGTGCCAGCACCAGACAGGGGTTAGTCGCCTACAATGAGCAGTTCTTC.

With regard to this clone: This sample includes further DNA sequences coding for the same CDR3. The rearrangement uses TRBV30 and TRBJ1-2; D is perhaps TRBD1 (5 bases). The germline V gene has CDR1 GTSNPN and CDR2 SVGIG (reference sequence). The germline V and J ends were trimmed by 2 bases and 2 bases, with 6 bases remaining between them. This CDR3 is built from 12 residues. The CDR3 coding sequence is TGTGCCTGGAGTCGGGGGAACTATGGCTACACCTTC. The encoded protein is CAWSRGNYGYTF.

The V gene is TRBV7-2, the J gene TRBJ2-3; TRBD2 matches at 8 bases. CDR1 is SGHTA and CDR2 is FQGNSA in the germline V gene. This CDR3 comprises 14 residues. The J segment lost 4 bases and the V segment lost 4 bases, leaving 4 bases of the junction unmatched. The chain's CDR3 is CASSWTSIADTQYF. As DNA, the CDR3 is TGTGCCAGCAGCTGGACTAGCATCGCAGATACGCAGTATTTT.

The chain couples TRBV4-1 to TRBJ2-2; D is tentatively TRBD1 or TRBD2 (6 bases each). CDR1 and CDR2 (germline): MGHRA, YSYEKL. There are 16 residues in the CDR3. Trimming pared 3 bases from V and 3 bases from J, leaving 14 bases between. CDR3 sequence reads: CASSHIGGHYTGELFF. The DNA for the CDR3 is TGCGCCAGCAGCCACATCGGGGGCCACTACACCGGGGAGCTGTTTTTT.

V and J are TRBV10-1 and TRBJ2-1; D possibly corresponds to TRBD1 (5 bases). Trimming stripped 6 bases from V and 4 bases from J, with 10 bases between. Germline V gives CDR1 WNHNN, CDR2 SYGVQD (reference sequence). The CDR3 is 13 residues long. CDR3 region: CASSRTSYNEQFF. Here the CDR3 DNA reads TGCGCCAGCAGCCGGACATCGTACAATGAGCAGTTCTTC.

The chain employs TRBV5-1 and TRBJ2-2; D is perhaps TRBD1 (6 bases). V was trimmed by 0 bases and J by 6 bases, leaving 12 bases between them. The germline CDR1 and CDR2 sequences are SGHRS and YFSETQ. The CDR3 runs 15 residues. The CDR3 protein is CASSLEAGVAGELFF. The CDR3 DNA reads TGCGCCAGCAGCTTGGAAGCAGGGGTGGCCGGGGAGCTGTTTTTT.

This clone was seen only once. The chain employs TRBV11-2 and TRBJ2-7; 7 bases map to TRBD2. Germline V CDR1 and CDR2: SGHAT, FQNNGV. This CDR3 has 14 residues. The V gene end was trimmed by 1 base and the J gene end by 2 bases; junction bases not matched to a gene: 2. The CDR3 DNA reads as TGTGCCAGCAGCTTAGCCCGGGAGGCCTACGAGCAGTACTTC. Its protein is CASSLAREAYEQYF.